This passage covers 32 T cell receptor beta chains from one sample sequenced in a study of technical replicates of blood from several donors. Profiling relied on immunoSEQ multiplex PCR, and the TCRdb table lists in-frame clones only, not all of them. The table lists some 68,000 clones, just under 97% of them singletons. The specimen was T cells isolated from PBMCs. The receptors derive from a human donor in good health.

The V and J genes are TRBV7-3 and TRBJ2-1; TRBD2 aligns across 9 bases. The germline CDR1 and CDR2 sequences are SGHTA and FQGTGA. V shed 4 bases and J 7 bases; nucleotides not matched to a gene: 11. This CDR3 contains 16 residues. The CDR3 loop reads CASSSPRLAGPNEQFF. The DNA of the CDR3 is TGTGCCAGCAGCTCCCCCCGGCTAGCGGGGCCTAATGAGCAGTTCTTC. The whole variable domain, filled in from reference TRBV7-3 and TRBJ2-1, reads GAGVSQTPSNKVTEKGKYVELRCDPISGHTALYWYRQSLGQGPEFLIYFQGTGAADDSGLPNDRFFAVRPEGSVSTLKIQRTERGDSAVYLCASSSPRLAGPNEQFFGPGTRLTVL.

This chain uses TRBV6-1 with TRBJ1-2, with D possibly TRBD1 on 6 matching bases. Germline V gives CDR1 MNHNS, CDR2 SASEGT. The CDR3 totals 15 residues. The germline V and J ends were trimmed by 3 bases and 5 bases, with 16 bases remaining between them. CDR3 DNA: TGTGCCAGCAGTGAGGGGCTATCGACAGGATATGGCTACACCTTC. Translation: CASSEGLSTGYGYTF.

CDR3 protein: CASSGLALAKNIQYF. CDR3 DNA: TGTGCCAGCAGTGGGCTAGCACTAGCCAAAAACATTCAGTACTTC. The chain joins TRBV2 to TRBJ2-4, with D tentatively TRBD2 (5 bases). CDR1 and CDR2 from the germline V gene are SNHLY and FYNNEI. Trimming stripped 4 bases from V and 0 bases from J, with 10 bases between. CDR3 size: 15 residues.

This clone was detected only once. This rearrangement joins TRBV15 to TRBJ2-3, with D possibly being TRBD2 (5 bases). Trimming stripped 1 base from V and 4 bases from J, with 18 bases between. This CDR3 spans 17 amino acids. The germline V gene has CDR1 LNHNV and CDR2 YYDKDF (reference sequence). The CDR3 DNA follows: TGTGCCACCAGCAGAGTCGAGGGCGTAGCTGGACCAGATACGCAGTATTTT. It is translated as CATSRVEGVAGPDTQYF. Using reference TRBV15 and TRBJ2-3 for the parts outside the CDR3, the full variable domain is DAMVIQNPRYQVTQFGKPVTLSCSQTLNHNVMYWYQQKSSQAPKLLFHYYDKDFNNEADTPDNFQSRRPNTSFCFLDIRSPGLGDTAMYLCATSRVEGVAGPDTQYFGPGTRLTVL.

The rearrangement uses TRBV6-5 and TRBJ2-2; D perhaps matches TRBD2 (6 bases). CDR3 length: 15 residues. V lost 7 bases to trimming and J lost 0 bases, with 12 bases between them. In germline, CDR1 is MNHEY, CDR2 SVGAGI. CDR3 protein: CASTRDASNTGELFF. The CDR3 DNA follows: TGTGCCAGCACGCGGGACGCGTCGAACACCGGGGAGCTGTTTTTT.

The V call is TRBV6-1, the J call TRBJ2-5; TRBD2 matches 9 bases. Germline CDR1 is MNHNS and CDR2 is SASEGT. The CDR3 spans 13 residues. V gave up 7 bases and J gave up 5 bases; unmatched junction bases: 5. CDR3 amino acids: CASKREAWETQYF. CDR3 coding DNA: TGTGCCAGCAAGCGGGAGGCGTGGGAGACCCAGTACTTC.

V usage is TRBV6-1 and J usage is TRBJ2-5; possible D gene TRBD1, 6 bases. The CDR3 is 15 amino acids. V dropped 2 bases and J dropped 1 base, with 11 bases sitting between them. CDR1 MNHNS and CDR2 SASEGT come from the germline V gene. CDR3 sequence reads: CASSEYARGQETQYF. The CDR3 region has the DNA TGTGCCAGCAGTGAATATGCCAGGGGCCAAGAGACCCAGTACTTC.

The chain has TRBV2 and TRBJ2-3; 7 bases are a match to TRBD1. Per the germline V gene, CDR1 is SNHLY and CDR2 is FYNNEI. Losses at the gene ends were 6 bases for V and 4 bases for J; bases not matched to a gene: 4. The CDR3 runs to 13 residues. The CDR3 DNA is TGTGCCAGCAGGGGACAGCCCTCAGATACGCAGTATTTT. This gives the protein CASRGQPSDTQYF.

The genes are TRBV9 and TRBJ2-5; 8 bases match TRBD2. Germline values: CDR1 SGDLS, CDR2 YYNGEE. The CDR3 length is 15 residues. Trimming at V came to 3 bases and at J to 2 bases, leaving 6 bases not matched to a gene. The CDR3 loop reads CASSGTRGEQETQYF. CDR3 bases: TGTGCCAGCAGCGGGACGCGGGGGGAACAAGAGACCCAGTACTTC.

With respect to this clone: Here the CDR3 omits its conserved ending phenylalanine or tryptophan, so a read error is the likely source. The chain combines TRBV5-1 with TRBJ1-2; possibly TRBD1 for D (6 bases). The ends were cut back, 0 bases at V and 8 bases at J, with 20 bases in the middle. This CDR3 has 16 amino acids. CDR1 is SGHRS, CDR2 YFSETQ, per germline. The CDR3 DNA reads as TGCGCCAGCAGCTTGGCCGGGGGGCTTCTGAGGAAGGGCTACACCCTC. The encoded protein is CASSLAGGLLRKGYTL.

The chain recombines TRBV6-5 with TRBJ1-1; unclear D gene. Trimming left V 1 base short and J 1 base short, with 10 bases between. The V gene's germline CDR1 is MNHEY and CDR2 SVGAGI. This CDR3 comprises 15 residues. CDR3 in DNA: TGTGCCAGCAGTTACTTCCCCGACACGAACACTGAAGCTTTCTTT. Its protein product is CASSYFPDTNTEAFF.

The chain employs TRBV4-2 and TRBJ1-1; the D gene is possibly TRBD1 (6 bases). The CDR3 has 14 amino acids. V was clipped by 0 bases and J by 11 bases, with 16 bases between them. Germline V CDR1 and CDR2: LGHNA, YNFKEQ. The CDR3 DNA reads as TGTGCCAGCAGCCAAGATACAGGGCGGTGGTTTGCTTTCTTT. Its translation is CASSQDTGRWFAFF.

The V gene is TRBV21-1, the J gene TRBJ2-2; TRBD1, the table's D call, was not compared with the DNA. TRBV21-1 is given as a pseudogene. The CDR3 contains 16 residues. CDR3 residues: CASVPSRDRNTGELFF. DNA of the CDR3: TGTGCCAGCGTTCCGAGCCGGGACAGGAACACCGGGGAGCTGTTTTTT.

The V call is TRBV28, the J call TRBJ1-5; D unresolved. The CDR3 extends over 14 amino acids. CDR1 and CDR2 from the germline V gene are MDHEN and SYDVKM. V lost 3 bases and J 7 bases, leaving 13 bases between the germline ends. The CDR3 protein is CASSFLQRGQPQHF. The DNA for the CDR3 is TGTGCCAGCAGTTTTTTACAGAGAGGGCAGCCCCAGCATTTT.

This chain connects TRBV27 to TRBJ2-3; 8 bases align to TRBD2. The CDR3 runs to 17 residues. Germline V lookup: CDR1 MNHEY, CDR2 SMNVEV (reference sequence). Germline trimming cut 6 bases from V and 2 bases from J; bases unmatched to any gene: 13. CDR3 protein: CASRVITSGSLTDTQYF. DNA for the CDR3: TGTGCCAGCAGAGTTATAACTAGCGGAAGTCTCACAGATACGCAGTATTTT.

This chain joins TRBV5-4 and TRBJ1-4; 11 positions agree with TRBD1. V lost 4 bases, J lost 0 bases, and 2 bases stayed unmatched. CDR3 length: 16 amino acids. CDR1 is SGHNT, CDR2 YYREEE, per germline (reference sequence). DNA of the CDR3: TGTGCCAGCAGCCCGGGACAGGGGGCAACTAATGAAAAACTGTTTTTT. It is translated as CASSPGQGATNEKLFF.

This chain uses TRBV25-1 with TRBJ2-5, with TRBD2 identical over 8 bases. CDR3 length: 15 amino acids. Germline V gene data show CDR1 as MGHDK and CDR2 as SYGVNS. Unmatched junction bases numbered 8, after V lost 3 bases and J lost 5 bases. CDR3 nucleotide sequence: TGTGCCAGCAGTGATTTTGTTAGCGGGGACGAGACCCAGTACTTC. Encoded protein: CASSDFVSGDETQYF.

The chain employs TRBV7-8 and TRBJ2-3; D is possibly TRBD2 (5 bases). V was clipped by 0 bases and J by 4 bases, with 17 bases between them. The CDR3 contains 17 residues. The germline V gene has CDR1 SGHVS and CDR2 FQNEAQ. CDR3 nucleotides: TGTGCCAGCAGCTTAGCGCTTCCTGCGGGTGGTTCAGATACGCAGTATTTT. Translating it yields CASSLALPAGGSDTQYF.

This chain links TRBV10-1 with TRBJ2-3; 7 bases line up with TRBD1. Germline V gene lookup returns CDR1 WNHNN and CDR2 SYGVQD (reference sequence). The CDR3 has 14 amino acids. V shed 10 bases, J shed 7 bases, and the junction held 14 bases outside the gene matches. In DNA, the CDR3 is TGCGCCACCTCGGACAGGTCAAGGACGAATACGCAGTATTTT. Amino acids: CATSDRSRTNTQYF.

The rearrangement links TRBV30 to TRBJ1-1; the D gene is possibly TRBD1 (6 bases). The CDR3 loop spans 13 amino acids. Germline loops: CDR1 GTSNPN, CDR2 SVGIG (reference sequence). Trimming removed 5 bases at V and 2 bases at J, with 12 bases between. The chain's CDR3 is CAWGEQGNTEAFF. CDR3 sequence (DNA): TGTGCCTGGGGAGAACAGGGTAACACTGAAGCTTTCTTT.

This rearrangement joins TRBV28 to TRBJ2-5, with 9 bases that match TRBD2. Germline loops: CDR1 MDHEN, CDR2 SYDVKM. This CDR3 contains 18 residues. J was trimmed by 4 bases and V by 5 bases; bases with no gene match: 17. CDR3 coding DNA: TGTGCCAGCAGTGGACTGAGGTGGACGCAAGCGGGAGGAGAGACCCAGTACTTC. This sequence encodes CASSGLRWTQAGGETQYF.

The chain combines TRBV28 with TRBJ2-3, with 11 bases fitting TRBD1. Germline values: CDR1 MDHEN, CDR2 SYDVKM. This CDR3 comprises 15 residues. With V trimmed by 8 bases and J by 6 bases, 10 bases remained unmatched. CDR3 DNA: TGTGCCAGCCTAGGGACAGGGGGATTGGGGGATACGCAGTATTTT. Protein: CASLGTGGLGDTQYF.

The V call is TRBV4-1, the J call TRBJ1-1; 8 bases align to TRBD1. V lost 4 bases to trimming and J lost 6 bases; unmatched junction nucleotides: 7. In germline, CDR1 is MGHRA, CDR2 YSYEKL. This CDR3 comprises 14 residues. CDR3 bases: TGCGCCAGCAGCCGCAACAGGGGGGGGGCTGAAGCTTTCTTT. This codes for CASSRNRGGAEAFF.

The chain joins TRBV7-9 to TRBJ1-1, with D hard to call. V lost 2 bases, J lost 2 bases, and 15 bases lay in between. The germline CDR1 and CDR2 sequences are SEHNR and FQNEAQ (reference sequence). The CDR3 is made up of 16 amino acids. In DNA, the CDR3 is TGTGCCAGCAGCTTAAATCCCTGGGCACCTAACACTGAAGCTTTCTTT. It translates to CASSLNPWAPNTEAFF.

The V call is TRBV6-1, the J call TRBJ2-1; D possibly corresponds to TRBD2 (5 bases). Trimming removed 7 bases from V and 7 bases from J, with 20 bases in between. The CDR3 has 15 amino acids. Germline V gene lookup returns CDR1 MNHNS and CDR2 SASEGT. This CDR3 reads CASNPTRFITNEQFF. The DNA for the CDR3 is TGTGCCAGCAACCCCACTAGGTTTATCACAAATGAGCAGTTCTTC.

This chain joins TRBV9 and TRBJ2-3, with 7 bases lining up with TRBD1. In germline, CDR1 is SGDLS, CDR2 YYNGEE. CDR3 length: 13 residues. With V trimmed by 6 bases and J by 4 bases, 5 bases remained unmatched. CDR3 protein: CASNTGDADTQYF. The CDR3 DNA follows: TGTGCCAGCAACACAGGGGATGCAGATACGCAGTATTTT.

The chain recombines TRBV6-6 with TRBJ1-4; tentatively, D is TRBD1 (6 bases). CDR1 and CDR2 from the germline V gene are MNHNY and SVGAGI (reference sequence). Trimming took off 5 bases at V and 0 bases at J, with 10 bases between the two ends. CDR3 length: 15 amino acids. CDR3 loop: CASSHRQATNEKLFF. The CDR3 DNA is TGTGCCAGCAGTCACCGACAGGCAACTAATGAAAAACTGTTTTTT.

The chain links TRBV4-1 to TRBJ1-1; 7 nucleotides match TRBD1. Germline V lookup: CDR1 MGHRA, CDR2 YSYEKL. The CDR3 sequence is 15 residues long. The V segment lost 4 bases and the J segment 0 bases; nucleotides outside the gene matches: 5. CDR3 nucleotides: TGCGCCAGCAGCCCACCTGGGACAGTGAACACTGAAGCTTTCTTT. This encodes CASSPPGTVNTEAFF.

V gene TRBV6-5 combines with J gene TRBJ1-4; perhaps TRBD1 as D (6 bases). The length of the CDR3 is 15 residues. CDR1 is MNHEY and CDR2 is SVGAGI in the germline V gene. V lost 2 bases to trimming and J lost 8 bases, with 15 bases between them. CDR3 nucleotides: TGTGCCAGCAGTTACGCGGGCAGGGGAAGAGAAAAACTGTTTTTT. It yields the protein CASSYAGRGREKLFF.

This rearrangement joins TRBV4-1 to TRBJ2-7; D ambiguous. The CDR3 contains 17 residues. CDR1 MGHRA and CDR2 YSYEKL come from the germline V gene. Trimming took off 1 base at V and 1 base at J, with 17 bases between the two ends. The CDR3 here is CASSQVYAGVPSYEQYF. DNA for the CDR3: TGCGCCAGCAGCCAAGTCTATGCCGGAGTACCGTCCTACGAGCAGTACTTC.

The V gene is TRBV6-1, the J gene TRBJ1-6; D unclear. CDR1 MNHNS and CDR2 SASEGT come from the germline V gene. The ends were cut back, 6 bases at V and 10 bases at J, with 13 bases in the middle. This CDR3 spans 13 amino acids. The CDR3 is CASRPPAGSPLHF. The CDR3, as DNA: TGTGCCAGCAGGCCACCTGCCGGGTCACCCCTCCACTTT.

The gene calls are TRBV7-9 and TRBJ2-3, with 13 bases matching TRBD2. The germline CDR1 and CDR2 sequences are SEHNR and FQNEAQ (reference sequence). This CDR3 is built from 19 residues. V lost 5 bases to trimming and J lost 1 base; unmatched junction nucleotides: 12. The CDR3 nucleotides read TGTGCCAGCAGCGCACAAGCACTAGCGGGGGGGCCCGGCACAGATACGCAGTATTTT. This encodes CASSAQALAGGPGTDTQYF. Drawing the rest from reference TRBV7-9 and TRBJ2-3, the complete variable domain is DTGVSQNPRHKITKRGQNVTFRCDPISEHNRLYWYRQTLGQGPEFLTYFQNEAQLEKSRLLSDRFSAERPKGSFSTLEIQRTEQGDSAMYLCASSAQALAGGPGTDTQYFGPGTRLTVL.